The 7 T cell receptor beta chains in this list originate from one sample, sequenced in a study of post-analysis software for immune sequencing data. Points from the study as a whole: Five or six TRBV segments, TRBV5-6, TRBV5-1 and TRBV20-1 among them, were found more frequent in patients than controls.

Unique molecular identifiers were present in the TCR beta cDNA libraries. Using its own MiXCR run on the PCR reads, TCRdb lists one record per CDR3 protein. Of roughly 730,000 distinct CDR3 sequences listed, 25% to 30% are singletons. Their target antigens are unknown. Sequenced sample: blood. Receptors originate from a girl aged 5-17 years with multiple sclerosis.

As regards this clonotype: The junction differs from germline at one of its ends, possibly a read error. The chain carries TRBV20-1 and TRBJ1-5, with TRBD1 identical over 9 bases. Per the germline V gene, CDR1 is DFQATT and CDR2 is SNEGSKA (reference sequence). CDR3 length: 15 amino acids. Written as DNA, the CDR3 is TGCAGTGCTAGAGGGCGGACAGGGGCGAATCGGCCCCAGCATTTT. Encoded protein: CSARGRTGANRPQHF.

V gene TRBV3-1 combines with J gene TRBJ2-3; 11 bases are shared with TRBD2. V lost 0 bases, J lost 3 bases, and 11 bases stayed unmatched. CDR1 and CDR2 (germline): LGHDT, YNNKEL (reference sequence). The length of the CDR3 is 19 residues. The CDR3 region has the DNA TGTGCCAGCAGCCAAGATCTAGCGGGAGGATTTCGCCAGACAGATACGCAGTATTTT. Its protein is CASSQDLAGGFRQTDTQYF.

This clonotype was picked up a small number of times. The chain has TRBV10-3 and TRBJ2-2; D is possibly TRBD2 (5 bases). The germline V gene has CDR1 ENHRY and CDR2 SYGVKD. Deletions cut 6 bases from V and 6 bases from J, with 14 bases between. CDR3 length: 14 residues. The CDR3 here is CAIRAVDGPGELFF. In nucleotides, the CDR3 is TGTGCCATCAGAGCGGTAGATGGGCCCGGGGAGCTGTTTTTT.

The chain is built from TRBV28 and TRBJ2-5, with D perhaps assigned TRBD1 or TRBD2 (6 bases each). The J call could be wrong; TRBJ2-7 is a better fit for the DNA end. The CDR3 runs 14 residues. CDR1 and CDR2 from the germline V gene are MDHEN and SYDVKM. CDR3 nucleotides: TGTGCCAGCATAGAAGTCCGGGGGCCCTACGAGCAGTACTTC. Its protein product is CASIEVRGPYEQYF.

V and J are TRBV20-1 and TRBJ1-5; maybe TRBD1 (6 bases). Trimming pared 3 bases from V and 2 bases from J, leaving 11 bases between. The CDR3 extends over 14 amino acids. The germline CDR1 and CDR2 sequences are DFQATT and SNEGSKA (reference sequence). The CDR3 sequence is CSARTHRGNQPQHF. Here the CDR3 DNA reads TGCAGTGCTAGGACCCACAGGGGCAATCAGCCCCAGCATTTT.

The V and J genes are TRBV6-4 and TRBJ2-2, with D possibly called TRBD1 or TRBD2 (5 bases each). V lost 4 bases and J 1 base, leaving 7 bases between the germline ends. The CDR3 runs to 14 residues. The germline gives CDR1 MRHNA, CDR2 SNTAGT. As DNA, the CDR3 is TGTGCCAGCAGTGTTGGGGGGAACACCGGGGAGCTGTTTTTT. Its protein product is CASSVGGNTGELFF.

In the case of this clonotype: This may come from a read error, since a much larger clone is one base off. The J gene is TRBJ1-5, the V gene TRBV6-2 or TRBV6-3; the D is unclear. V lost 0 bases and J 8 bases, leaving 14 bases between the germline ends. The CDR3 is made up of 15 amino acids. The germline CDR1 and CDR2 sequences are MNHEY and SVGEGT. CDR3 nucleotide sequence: TGTGCCAGCAGTTACTCGAAACTGCCGAATGAGCCCCAGCATTTT. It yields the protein CASSYSKLPNEPQHF.